The entry below describes one TCR beta chain. It lacks a known antigen. No base quality information exists; no much larger clone differs at one position. The sample comes from a study of cytomegalovirus exposure and HLA in healthy donors (dated by TCRdb to about 2017). In the study overall: According to an earlier analysis of 587 of the donors, roughly 180 million T cells yielded approximately 120 million unique TCR beta sequences and 276 Gb of sequence data. An early release that covered 640 HLA-typed donors contained 250 to 350 gigabases of sequencing data and around 80 million unique TCR sequences. Of the 398 genotyped donors, roughly 80% were placed in the genetic ancestry cluster associated with self-reported Caucasian donors. The study aimed to test whether signatures of past pathogen exposure could be identified by cataloging public T cell receptors. The study profiled the T cell repertoires of hundreds of subjects by immunosequencing and related them to cytomegalovirus serostatus. Along with the approximately 620-subject first cohort, a separate validation cohort of more than 90 different subjects was used. The study combined high-throughput TCR immunosequencing, statistical association of individual TCRs with disease status, and machine learning to predict cytomegalovirus infection status. To study patterns of TCR occurrence, a later analysis re-analyzed previously published TCR beta repertoires from 650 to 750 donors and added high-resolution HLA genotyping. In the later analysis, no new phenotypic data were used to find candidate immune exposures; instead, reliance was placed on TCR beta sequences and their occurrence across donors. An earlier analysis of 587 of the donors used high-throughput TCR beta sequencing to judge whether each TCR beta V gene segment behaved as functional or pseudogenic. Donor age, sex, ethnicity and CMV serostatus were compiled together with the repertoire data. A later genetic analysis used genome-wide SNP genotypes for 398 of the 666 donors, treating that subset as a discovery cohort. All discovery cohort repertoires had been generated using a single sequencing platform. HLA typing covered class I and class II loci at four-digit resolution. The number of donors typed differed by locus, with about 629-630 for A, B, C, DRB1 and DQB1, roughly 520 for DQA1, over 600 for DPA1, and over 400 for DPB1. Five DR-DQ haplotypes were treated as single units for association and clustering because of strong linkage in the cohort. On average, roughly 240,000 unique TCR beta nucleotide sequences were sequenced per donor among 398 genotyped donors of the cohort, with roughly 20% of those sequences being non-productive. Study-level results and caveats: Linkage disequilibrium might explain the correlated functional status among segregating V segments, but an unknown experimental factor could not be excluded. In a later analysis, HLA-associated TCR beta chains were found to be more clonally expanded and to have lower generation probabilities than equally common non-associated chains. A cluster of highly shared sequence variants was judged likely to represent a technical artifact of the sequencing pipeline. Because counts were too low, some 17 rarely observed V segments, including chromosome 9 orphons, were left out of the earlier analysis of several hundred of the donors. In a later analysis, some 18,000 TCR beta sequences were associated with specific HLA alleles at a false discovery rate of 0.05. In this cohort, only TCR beta chains were sequenced, and detectable features were limited by the absence of alpha or paired-chain data. Several of the top co-occurrence clusters appeared to be linked to parvovirus B19, influenza, CMV and Epstein-Barr virus, according to a later analysis. In an earlier analysis of 500 to 650 of the donors, most TCR beta V segments appeared in productive rearrangements about 90% or about 30% of the time, broadly matching IMGT annotations. The presence/absence analyses assumed that sequencing depth was roughly uniform across donors, and that assumption may not be true. In a later analysis, TCR association rates were found to vary across HLA loci, with the most associated TCRs seen for DRB1 alleles and the fewest for HLA-C alleles. A further reported finding was that TCR beta sequences accurately predicted the HLA-A and HLA-B alleles for most subjects in the first cohort. For the cohort, immune exposure information was limited to CMV serostatus. A later genetic analysis associated a missense DCLRE1C variant with V-gene and J-gene trimming of TCR beta chains, and an independent cohort replicated the association. Compared with the roughly 700-donor mean, donors in an Asian-associated ancestry cluster had fewer N-insertions in productive TCRs, according to a later genetic analysis. It was suggested by the authors that the approach could potentially be generalized to other disease states and immunological phenotypes. Assigning TCR associations to individual alleles was difficult when HLA alleles, especially DR and DQ, strongly co-occurred. Most CMV-associated TCR beta chains appeared to be HLA-restricted in a later analysis, and the HLA associations seemed to be driven largely by CMV exposure. The study gave a list of 150 to 200 TCR beta chains associated with cytomegalovirus. A few of the identified cytomegalovirus-associated TCR beta chains were confirmed in vitro to be specific for cytomegalovirus antigens. Most TCR sequences were seen in very few donors, while some public TCRs were found in many individuals. HLA typing was unavailable for some donors at each locus, so association tests used only the typed subset. The classifier was reported to diagnose cytomegalovirus status with high specificity and sensitivity in both the original and validation cohorts.

Preparation of the library involved the immunoSEQ multiplex PCR assay. For the multiplex PCR, a mixture combining 60 forward primers for TCR Vbeta segments and 13 reverse primers for TCR Jbeta segments was used. The CDR3 region of rearranged TCR beta genes was amplified from genomic DNA by a multiplex PCR assay. Amplified TCR beta libraries were sequenced as 87-base-pair reads on the Illumina HiSeq System. In the original analysis: Across the 500 to 850 repertoires, a later analysis counted tens of millions of unique TCR beta chains, around 11 million of which were shared by at least two donors. Raw reads were error-corrected and collapsed into unique sequences by a nearest-neighbor algorithm in which closely related sequences were merged to remove PCR and sequencing errors. To assign V, D and J gene segments, CDR3 sequences were aligned to IMGT reference sequences. Each retained sequence needed at least a six-nucleotide match to both a V gene segment and a J gene segment. A rearrangement was called productive if the CDR3 had no stop codons and remained in frame with V and J, and every other rearrangement was called non-productive. CDR3 was defined by IMGT convention, running from the second conserved V-encoded cysteine to the conserved J-encoded phenylalanine. The earlier analysis of a few hundred of the donors excluded sequences that lacked an unambiguous match to a single V gene segment. In an earlier analysis of several hundred of the donors, V segments were called functional above 56.7% productive rearrangements and were called segregating when the between-donor standard deviation exceeded 5%. A statistical classification framework was developed to diagnose cytomegalovirus status using the catalog of TCR beta chain sequences. In a later analysis, V and J genes were assigned by comparing TCR nucleotide sequences against IMGT/GENE-DB human TR gene sequences. Using the TCRdist pipeline, a later analysis assigned CDR3 sequences along with most-parsimonious VDJ recombination scenarios. In a later analysis, every TCR beta chain was defined by the combination of its CDR3 amino acid sequence and its V-gene family, and reads without a unique V-gene family were dropped. In a later analysis, approximately 640 highly shared, low-generation-probability nucleotide sequences were removed to address suspected cross-contamination and a sequencing artifact. For each public chain, a later analysis derived a clonal expansion index from normalized ranks of inferred template counts within each repertoire. In a later analysis, generation probabilities were computed using a VDJ recombination model fitted to out-of-frame rearrangements, and the results were checked against IGoR. A later analysis scored TCR-TCR, TCR-HLA and TCR-CMV co-occurrence with hypergeometric tests, applying a repertoire-size bias correction to TCR pairs. A later analysis estimated false discovery rates by permuting HLA or CMV assignments 20 times. A later analysis grouped co-occurring TCRs with DBSCAN, adding TCRdist sequence similarity when clustering within HLA-allele-positive subsets. Repertoires with fewer than 30,000 or more than 120,000 public chains, plus five repertoires with anomalous nucleotide sharing, were excluded from co-occurrence clustering. Here the immuneACCESS table is served through TCRdb, limited to in-frame sequences with V and J called. Missing clones are a known gap in these copies; in checked studies unresolved V genes cover under half, and the rest lacks a known reason. The V and J calls and clone size were taken over from that table, and D and trimming were inferred from the DNA. This sample is represented by approximately 37,000 clones; 82% of them were singletons. The ten largest make up 8% to 11% of the sample.

In total, about 650 healthy bone marrow donors made up the cohort. At the time of sampling, every cohort member was nominally healthy, though immune exposures that went unrecorded were likely present. The donor tested CMV seropositive, placing the donor among the 250 to 350 seropositive members of the cohort. A peripheral blood sample was collected from each donor, and TCR beta sequencing was performed on peripheral blood mononuclear cells. Genomic DNA extraction from the blood cell samples was performed with the Qiagen DNeasy Blood Extraction Kit. This TCR was recovered from a woman aged 18-30 years in good health and CMV-seropositive. The sequenced sample was PBMCs.

The sequence in DNA is TGTGCCATCAGTGCACCCGGAGGCACAGATACGCAGTATTTT. The encoded protein is CAISAPGGTDTQYF. This chain is built from TRBV10-3 and TRBJ2-3; no D gene is confidently identified. Inclusive of the bounding cysteine and phenylalanine, the CDR3 is 14 residues long. Just the 42-base CDR3 DNA is kept, in frame starting at base 1. From the germline V gene, CDR1 is ENHRY and CDR2 is SYGVKD. V is cut by 4 bases and J by 1 base, and the space between the germline ends is 9 bases.